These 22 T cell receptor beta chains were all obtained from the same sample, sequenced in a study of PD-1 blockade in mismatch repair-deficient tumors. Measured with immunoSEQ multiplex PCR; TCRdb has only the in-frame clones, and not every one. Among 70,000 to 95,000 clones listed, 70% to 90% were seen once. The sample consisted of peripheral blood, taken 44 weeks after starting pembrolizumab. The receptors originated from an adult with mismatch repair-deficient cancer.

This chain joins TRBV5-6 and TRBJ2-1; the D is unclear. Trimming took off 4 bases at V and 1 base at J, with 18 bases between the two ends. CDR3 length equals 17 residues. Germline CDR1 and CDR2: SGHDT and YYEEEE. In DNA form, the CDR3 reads TGTGCCAGCAGCCTTCTCGGCATCGCGACGTCCTACAATGAGCAGTTCTTC. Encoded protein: CASSLLGIATSYNEQFF.

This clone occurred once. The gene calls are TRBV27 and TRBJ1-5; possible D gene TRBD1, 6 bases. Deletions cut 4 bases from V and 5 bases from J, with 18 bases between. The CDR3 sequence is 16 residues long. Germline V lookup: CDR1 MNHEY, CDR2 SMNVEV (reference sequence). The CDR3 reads CASSSLGGALDQPQHF. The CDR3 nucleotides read TGTGCCAGCAGTTCCCTTGGGGGGGCCTTGGATCAGCCCCAGCATTTT.

The CDR3 protein is CASSYGGLDSDTQYF. The CDR3 region has the DNA TGTGCCAGCAGCTACGGGGGTCTGGACTCCGATACGCAGTATTTT. The chain is built from TRBV7-9 and TRBJ2-3; perhaps TRBD2 as D (6 bases). V shed 4 bases and J shed 6 bases, with 17 bases lying between them. Germline V gives CDR1 SEHNR, CDR2 FQNEAQ (reference sequence). The CDR3 totals 15 residues.

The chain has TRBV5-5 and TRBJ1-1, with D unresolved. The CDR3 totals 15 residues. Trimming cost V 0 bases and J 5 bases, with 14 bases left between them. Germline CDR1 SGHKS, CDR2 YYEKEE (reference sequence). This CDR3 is CASSLDRDFTTEAFF. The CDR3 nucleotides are TGTGCCAGCAGCTTGGATAGGGATTTTACGACTGAAGCTTTCTTT.

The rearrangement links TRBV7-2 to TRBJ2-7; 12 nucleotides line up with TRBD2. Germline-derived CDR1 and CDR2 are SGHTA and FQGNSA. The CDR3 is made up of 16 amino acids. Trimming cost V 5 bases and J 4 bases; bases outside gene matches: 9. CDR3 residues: CASSGGLAGMGYEQYF. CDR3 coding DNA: TGTGCCAGCAGCGGCGGACTAGCGGGAATGGGGTACGAGCAGTACTTC. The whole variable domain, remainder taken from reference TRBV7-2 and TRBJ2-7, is GAGVSQSPSNKVTEKGKDVELRCDPISGHTALYWYRQSLGQGLEFLIYFQGNSAPDKSGLPSDRFSAERTGGSVSTLTIQRTQQEDSAVYLCASSGGLAGMGYEQYFGPGTRLTVT.

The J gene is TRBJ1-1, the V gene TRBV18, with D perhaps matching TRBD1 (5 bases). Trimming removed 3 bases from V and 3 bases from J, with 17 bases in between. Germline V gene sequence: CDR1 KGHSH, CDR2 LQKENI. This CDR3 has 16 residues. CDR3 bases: TGTGCCAGCTCACCCCTGCCGCTCAGGGACTACACTGAAGCTTTCTTT. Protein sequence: CASSPLPLRDYTEAFF.

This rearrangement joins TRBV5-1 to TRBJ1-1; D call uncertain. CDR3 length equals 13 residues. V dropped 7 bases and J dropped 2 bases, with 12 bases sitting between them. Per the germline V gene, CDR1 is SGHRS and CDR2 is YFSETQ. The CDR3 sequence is CASRITANTEAFF. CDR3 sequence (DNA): TGCGCCAGCCGGATAACAGCTAACACTGAAGCTTTCTTT.

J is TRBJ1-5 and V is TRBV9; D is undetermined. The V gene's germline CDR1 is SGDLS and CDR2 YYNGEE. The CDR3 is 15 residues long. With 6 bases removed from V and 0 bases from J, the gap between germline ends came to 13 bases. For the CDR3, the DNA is TGTGCCAGCAACCGGGGAGGCCTTAGCAATCAGCCCCAGCATTTT. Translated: CASNRGGLSNQPQHF.

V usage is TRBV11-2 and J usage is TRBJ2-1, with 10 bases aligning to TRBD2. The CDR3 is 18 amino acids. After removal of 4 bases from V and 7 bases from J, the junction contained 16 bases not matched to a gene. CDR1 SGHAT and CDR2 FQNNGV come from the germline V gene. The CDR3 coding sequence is TGTGCCAGCAGCTCGGGGGGCGGGGCAGCGGGAGGGCTGAATGAGCAGTTCTTC. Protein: CASSSGGGAAGGLNEQFF. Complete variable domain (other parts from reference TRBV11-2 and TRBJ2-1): EAGVAQSPRYKIIEKRQSVAFWCNPISGHATLYWYQQILGQGPKLLIQFQNNGVVDDSQLPKDRFSAERLKGVDSTLKIQPAKLEDSAVYLCASSSGGGAAGGLNEQFFGPGTRLTVL.

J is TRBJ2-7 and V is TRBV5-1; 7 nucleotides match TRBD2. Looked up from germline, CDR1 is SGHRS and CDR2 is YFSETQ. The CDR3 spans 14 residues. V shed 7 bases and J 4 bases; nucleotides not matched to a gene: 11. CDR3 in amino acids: CASAGTGGGYEQYF. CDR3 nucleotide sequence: TGCGCCAGCGCTGGAACGGGAGGAGGATACGAGCAGTACTTC. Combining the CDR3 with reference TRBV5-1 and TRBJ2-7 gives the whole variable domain KAGVTQTPRYLIKTRGQQVTLSCSPISGHRSVSWYQQTPGQGLQFLFEYFSETQRNKGNFPGRFSGRQFSNSRSEMNVSTLELGDSALYLCASAGTGGGYEQYFGPGTRLTVT.

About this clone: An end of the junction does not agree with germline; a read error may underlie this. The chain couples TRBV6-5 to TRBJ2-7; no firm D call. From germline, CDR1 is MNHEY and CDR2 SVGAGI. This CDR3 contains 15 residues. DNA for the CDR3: TGTGCCATCAGTGGTGGCTTAAGGGCCGTATACGAGCAGTACTTC. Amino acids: CAISGGLRAVYEQYF.

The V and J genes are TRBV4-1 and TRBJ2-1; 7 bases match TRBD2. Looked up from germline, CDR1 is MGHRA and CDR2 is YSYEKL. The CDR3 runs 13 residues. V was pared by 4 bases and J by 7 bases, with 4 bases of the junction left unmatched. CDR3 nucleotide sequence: TGCGCCAGCAGCCTTCGGCGGGGGAATGAGCAGTTCTTC. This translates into CASSLRRGNEQFF.

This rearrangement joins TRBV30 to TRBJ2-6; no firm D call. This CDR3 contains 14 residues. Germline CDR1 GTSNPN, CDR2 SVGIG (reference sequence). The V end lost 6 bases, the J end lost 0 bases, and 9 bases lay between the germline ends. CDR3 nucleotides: TGTGCCTGCCCCGTGGGCTCTGGGGCCAACGTCCTGACTTTC. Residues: CACPVGSGANVLTF.

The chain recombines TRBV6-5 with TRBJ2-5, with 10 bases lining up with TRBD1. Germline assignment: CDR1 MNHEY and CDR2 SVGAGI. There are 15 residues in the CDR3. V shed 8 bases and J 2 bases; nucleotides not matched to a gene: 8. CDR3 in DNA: TGTGCCAGCCTCCCGACAGGGGGCCTTCAAGAGACCCAGTACTTC. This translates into CASLPTGGLQETQYF.

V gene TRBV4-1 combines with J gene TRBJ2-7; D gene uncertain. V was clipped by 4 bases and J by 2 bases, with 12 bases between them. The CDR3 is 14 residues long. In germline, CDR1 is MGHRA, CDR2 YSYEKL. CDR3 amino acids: CASSPFGQAYEQYF. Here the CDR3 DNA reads TGCGCCAGCAGCCCGTTTGGGCAGGCCTACGAGCAGTACTTC.

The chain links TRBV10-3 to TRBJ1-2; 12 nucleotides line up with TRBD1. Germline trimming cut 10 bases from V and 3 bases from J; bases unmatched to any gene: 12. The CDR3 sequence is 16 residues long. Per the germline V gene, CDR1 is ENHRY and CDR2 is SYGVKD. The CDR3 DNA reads TGTGCCACCCGCTTTTCCGGGACAGGGGGCGACTATGGCTACACCTTC. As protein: CATRFSGTGGDYGYTF.

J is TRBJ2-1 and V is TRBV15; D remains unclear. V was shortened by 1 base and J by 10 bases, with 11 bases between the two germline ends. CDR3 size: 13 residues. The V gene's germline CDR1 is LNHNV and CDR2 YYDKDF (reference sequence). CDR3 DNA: TGTGCCACCAGCAGAGGGTGGGCCTGGGAGCAGTTCTTC. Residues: CATSRGWAWEQFF.

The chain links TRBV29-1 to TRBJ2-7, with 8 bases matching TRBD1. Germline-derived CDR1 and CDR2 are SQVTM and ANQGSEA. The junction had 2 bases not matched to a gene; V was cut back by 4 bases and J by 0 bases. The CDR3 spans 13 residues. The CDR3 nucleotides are TGCAGCGTTGCCACAGGGGGCTCCTACGAGCAGTACTTC. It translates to CSVATGGSYEQYF.

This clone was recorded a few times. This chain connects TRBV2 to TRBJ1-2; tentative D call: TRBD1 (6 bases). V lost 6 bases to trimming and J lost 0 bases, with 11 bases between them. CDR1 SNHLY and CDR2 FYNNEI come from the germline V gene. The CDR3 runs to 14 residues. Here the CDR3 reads CASRKDRTNYGYTF. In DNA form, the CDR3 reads TGTGCCAGCAGGAAGGACAGAACTAACTATGGCTACACCTTC.

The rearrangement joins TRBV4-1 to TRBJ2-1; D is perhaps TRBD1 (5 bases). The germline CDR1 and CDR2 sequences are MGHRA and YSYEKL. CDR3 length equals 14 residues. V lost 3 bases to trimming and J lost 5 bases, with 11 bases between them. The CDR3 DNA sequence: TGCGCCAGCAGCCATCAAGGCAGGGACAATGAGCAGTTCTTC. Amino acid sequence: CASSHQGRDNEQFF.

CDR3 region: CASSALAGAYNEQFF. For the CDR3, the DNA is TGTGCCAGCAGCGCCCTAGCGGGAGCCTACAATGAGCAGTTCTTC. The J gene is TRBJ2-1, the V gene TRBV9; 10 positions match TRBD2. The V and J ends lost 3 bases and 2 bases, in that order; junction bases with no gene match: 2. The CDR3 is 15 residues long. Germline V lookup: CDR1 SGDLS, CDR2 YYNGEE.

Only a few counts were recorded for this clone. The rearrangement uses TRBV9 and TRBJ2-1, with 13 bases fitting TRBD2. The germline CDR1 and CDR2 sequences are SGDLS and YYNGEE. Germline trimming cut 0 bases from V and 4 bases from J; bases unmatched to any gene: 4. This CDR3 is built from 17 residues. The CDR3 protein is CASSVGLAGGRYNEQFF. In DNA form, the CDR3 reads TGTGCCAGCAGCGTAGGACTAGCGGGAGGAAGATACAATGAGCAGTTCTTC.